These 27 T cell receptor beta chains originate from one sample sequenced in a study of persistence of HIV-infected CD4 T cells. Cells were stimulated nonspecifically with anti-CD3/anti-CD28 magnetic beads. Sorting selected CD4+ T cells upregulating both CD40 ligand and CD69. The immunoSEQ assay was version 4, run in survey mode. The assay was immunoSEQ multiplex PCR, and TCRdb's table has in-frame clones only and misses some. The sample consists of 40,000 to 55,000 clones, more than 80% of them appearing once. These receptors have no known antigen. Sequenced material: CD4+ T cells sorted from PBMCs after approximately 18-hour stimulation, taken from a patient who received antiretroviral therapy. The receptors here all came from an adult woman with HIV who was CMV-seropositive.

The V gene is TRBV7-9, the J gene TRBJ2-7, with D perhaps TRBD1 (5 bases). This CDR3 is 11 amino acids long. Trimming shortened V by 5 bases and J by 6 bases, and 8 bases separated the two germline ends. Germline V lookup: CDR1 SEHNR, CDR2 FQNEAQ (reference sequence). CDR3 DNA sequence: TGTGCCAGCAGCACCACAGGCGAGCAGTACTTC. This gives the protein CASSTTGEQYF.

Regarding this clone: The same CDR3 also results from other DNA sequences found in this sample. CDR3 coding DNA: TGCGCCAGCAGCTTCGGCCAGGGGGGTGAAAAACTGTTTTTT. Encoded protein: CASSFGQGGEKLFF. The rearrangement uses TRBV5-1 and TRBJ1-4; TRBD1 matches at 7 bases. Germline CDR1 and CDR2: SGHRS and YFSETQ. The CDR3 contains 14 residues. With 2 bases clipped from V and 7 bases from J, the junction kept 5 bases outside the gene matches.

The J gene is TRBJ1-1, the V gene TRBV14, with D perhaps matching TRBD1 (5 bases). The CDR3 totals 15 residues. Trimming pared 4 bases from V and 2 bases from J, leaving 14 bases between. From germline, CDR1 is SGHDN and CDR2 FVKESK. CDR3 sequence (DNA): TGTGCCAGCAGCCCTAACAACAGGTTTAACACTGAAGCTTTCTTT. Protein sequence: CASSPNNRFNTEAFF.

The chain couples TRBV3-1 (or the pseudogene TRBV3-2) to TRBJ1-5, with 7 bases aligning to TRBD1. Germline V gene sequence: CDR1 LGHDT, CDR2 YNNKEL (reference sequence). The CDR3 covers 14 residues. J gave up 2 bases and V 3 bases, and 1 base lay outside the gene matches. CDR3 loop: CASSHGQGNQPQHF. CDR3 nucleotides: TGTGCCAGCAGCCATGGACAGGGCAATCAGCCCCAGCATTTT.

This clone was seen a few times. CDR3 DNA: TGTGCCAGCAGCTTAGTGTCAGGGTATGAAAAACTGTTTTTT. Its translation is CASSLVSGYEKLFF. The chain uses TRBV7-2 and TRBJ1-4; D may be TRBD1 (5 bases). Germline V gives CDR1 SGHTA, CDR2 FQGNSA. This CDR3 comprises 14 residues. The V and J ends lost 1 base and 6 bases respectively, with 9 bases between them. Filled out from reference TRBV7-2 and TRBJ1-4, the complete variable domain reads GAGVSQSPSNKVTEKGKDVELRCDPISGHTALYWYRQSLGQGLEFLIYFQGNSAPDKSGLPSDRFSAERTGGSVSTLTIQRTQQEDSAVYLCASSLVSGYEKLFFGSGTQLSVL.

The rearrangement links TRBV3-1 (or the pseudogene TRBV3-2) to TRBJ2-3; 9 nucleotides align to TRBD2. CDR1 and CDR2 (germline): LGHDT, YNNKEL (reference sequence). The V segment lost 4 bases and the J segment 2 bases; nucleotides outside the gene matches: 7. CDR3 size: 16 residues. In DNA form, the CDR3 reads TGTGCCAGCAGCCGAGGGACTAGCAGCTCCACAGATACGCAGTATTTT. Amino acids: CASSRGTSSSTDTQYF.

The J gene is TRBJ2-5, the V gene TRBV30; 15 bases fit TRBD2. The V segment lost 7 bases and the J segment 6 bases; nucleotides outside the gene matches: 9. The CDR3 contains 15 residues. CDR1 is GTSNPN, CDR2 SVGIG, per germline (reference sequence). CDR3 loop: CASGLAGGATKTQYF. The CDR3 DNA is TGTGCCTCCGGACTAGCGGGGGGGGCGACGAAGACCCAGTACTTC.

The chain combines TRBV25-1 with TRBJ1-3; 7 nucleotides match TRBD1. CDR1 and CDR2 (germline): MGHDK, SYGVNS. V was clipped by 1 base and J by 6 bases; unmatched bases: 9. The CDR3 extends over 16 amino acids. CDR3 DNA sequence: TGTGCCAGCAGTGAATCACCGGAGGGGGCTGAAAACACCATATATTTT. This translates into CASSESPEGAENTIYF.

The V gene is TRBV2, the J gene TRBJ1-5; D is ambiguous. CDR3 length equals 14 residues. CDR1 SNHLY and CDR2 FYNNEI come from the germline V gene. The V end was cut by 6 bases, the J end by 4 bases, with 13 bases between. The chain's CDR3 is CASSLGRRNQPQHF. Here the CDR3 DNA reads TGTGCCAGCAGCCTAGGGCGGAGAAATCAGCCCCAGCATTTT.

V usage is TRBV19 and J usage is TRBJ1-1; possibly TRBD1 for D (5 bases). V lost 7 bases and J 4 bases, leaving 16 bases between the germline ends. CDR3 size: 14 residues. CDR1 is LNHDA and CDR2 is SQIVND in the germline V gene (reference sequence). CDR3 DNA sequence: TGTGCCAGTACCCCGGGACGGCGGCTCACTGAAGCTTTCTTT. Translating gives CASTPGRRLTEAFF.

The J gene is TRBJ1-1, the V gene TRBV20-1, with D unresolved. Per germline, CDR1 DFQATT and CDR2 SNEGSKA (reference sequence). V lost 1 base to trimming and J lost 4 bases, with 4 bases between them. This CDR3 region has 11 residues. CDR3: CSARGGTEAFF. CDR3 nucleotide sequence: TGCAGTGCTAGAGGAGGCACTGAAGCTTTCTTT.

The genes are TRBV9 and TRBJ2-1, with TRBD2 identical over 9 bases. With 0 bases clipped from V and 2 bases from J, the junction kept 0 bases outside the gene matches. CDR3 size: 15 residues. Germline V CDR1 and CDR2: SGDLS, YYNGEE. As DNA, the CDR3 is TGTGCCAGCAGCGTAGGCGGGAGGGCCTACAATGAGCAGTTCTTC. Its translation is CASSVGGRAYNEQFF.

The chain joins TRBV5-6 to TRBJ2-7, with 12 bases lining up with TRBD1. The ends lost 2 bases at V and 7 bases at J; junction bases unmatched: 10. Germline CDR1 and CDR2: SGHDT and YYEEEE. The CDR3 contains 16 residues. The CDR3 region has the DNA TGTGCCAGCAGCTTTTCGCCGGGACAGGGGGCGGGGGAGCAGTACTTC. Its protein product is CASSFSPGQGAGEQYF.

The CDR3 nucleotides are TGTGCCAGCAGTTGGGCACAGGGGGCAAAGACCCAGTACTTC. Translated, it gives CASSWAQGAKTQYF. The chain joins TRBV6-2 or TRBV6-3 to TRBJ2-5; 9 nucleotides agree with TRBD1. V lost 4 bases to trimming and J lost 6 bases; unmatched junction nucleotides: 6. CDR1 and CDR2 from the germline V gene are MNHEY and SVGEGT. This CDR3 is built from 14 residues.

J is TRBJ2-1 and V is TRBV24-1; 9 nucleotides line up with TRBD1. V lost 4 bases, J lost 8 bases, and 11 bases stayed unmatched. Germline V gene sequence: CDR1 KGHDR, CDR2 SFDVKD. The CDR3 consists of 16 residues. CDR3 nucleotides: TGTGCCACCAGTGACTTAGCCGGGACAGGGTCTCATGAGCAGTTCTTC. Encoded protein: CATSDLAGTGSHEQFF.

This clone was counted between two and nine times. The V gene is TRBV10-1, the J gene TRBJ1-1; no clear D gene. The CDR3 is 12 amino acids. V was cut by 2 bases and J by 4 bases, with 5 bases left in between. Germline CDR1 WNHNN, CDR2 SYGVQD (reference sequence). CDR3 protein: CASSEGSTEAFF. For the CDR3, the DNA is TGCGCCAGCAGTGAGGGATCCACTGAAGCTTTCTTT.

The V and J genes are TRBV30 and TRBJ2-7; D is unclear. The CDR3 loop spans 13 amino acids. V lost 3 bases, J lost 0 bases, and 9 bases lay in between. Germline CDR1 and CDR2: GTSNPN and SVGIG (reference sequence). The DNA of the CDR3 is TGTGCCTGGAGGGCCTGGTCCTCCTACGAGCAGTACTTC. It encodes CAWRAWSSYEQYF.

This clone was observed once. The rearrangement uses TRBV6-5 and TRBJ1-4, with 7 bases lining up with TRBD1. There are 16 residues in the CDR3. CDR1 MNHEY and CDR2 SVGAGI come from the germline V gene. V shed 0 bases, J shed 7 bases, and the junction held 8 bases outside the gene matches. Here the CDR3 DNA reads TGTGCCAGCAGTTACTCGAGAGGGGGCTGGGGTGAAAAACTGTTTTTT. Translation gives CASSYSRGGWGEKLFF.

The rearrangement uses TRBV7-3 and TRBJ2-1, with TRBD1 matching over 9 bases. Germline CDR1 SGHTA, CDR2 FQGTGA. The CDR3 extends over 15 amino acids. Trimming cost V 0 bases and J 7 bases; bases outside gene matches: 4. CDR3 sequence (DNA): TGTGCCAGCAGCTTAACTGGACAGGGGAGGAATGAGCAGTTCTTC. This sequence encodes CASSLTGQGRNEQFF.

The genes are TRBV15 and TRBJ2-3; D not certain. Germline values: CDR1 LNHNV, CDR2 YYDKDF (reference sequence). Trimming removed 0 bases from V and 4 bases from J, with 8 bases in between. The CDR3 loop spans 14 amino acids. CDR3 nucleotide sequence: TGTGCCACCAGCAGAGATTATGGGGCAGATACGCAGTATTTT. Amino acids: CATSRDYGADTQYF. Together with reference TRBV15 and TRBJ2-3, the CDR3 gives the full variable domain: DAMVIQNPRYQVTQFGKPVTLSCSQTLNHNVMYWYQQKSSQAPKLLFHYYDKDFNNEADTPDNFQSRRPNTSFCFLDIRSPGLGDTAMYLCATSRDYGADTQYFGPGTRLTVL.

The chain links TRBV30 to TRBJ1-1; 9 nucleotides align to TRBD1. The germline V gene encodes CDR1 GTSNPN and CDR2 SVGIG (reference sequence). The junction had 7 bases not matched to a gene; V was cut back by 6 bases and J by 8 bases. This CDR3 has 12 amino acids. The CDR3 sequence: CACSLQGAEAFF. The CDR3, as DNA: TGTGCCTGTTCCCTACAGGGGGCAGAAGCTTTCTTT.

The chain links TRBV3-1 (or the pseudogene TRBV3-2) to TRBJ1-2; perhaps TRBD1 as D (5 bases). V lost 1 base to trimming and J lost 0 bases, with 6 bases between them. Germline loops: CDR1 LGHDT, CDR2 YNNKEL (reference sequence). The CDR3 is 14 residues long. CDR3 residues: CASSQVGANYGYTF. The CDR3 coding sequence is TGTGCCAGCAGCCAAGTGGGGGCTAACTATGGCTACACCTTC.

The rearrangement links TRBV27 to TRBJ1-2; no definite D call. CDR1 and CDR2 (germline): MNHEY, SMNVEV (reference sequence). Trimming left V 5 bases short and J 8 bases short, with 21 bases between. The CDR3 loop spans 15 amino acids. Written as DNA, the CDR3 is TGTGCCAGCAGTCCTACCCCCGGGGTAGGGTGGGGCTACACCTTC. Translated: CASSPTPGVGWGYTF.

The rearrangement links TRBV27 to TRBJ1-5; D might be TRBD1 (5 bases). The CDR3 sequence is 15 residues long. Germline CDR1 MNHEY, CDR2 SMNVEV (reference sequence). V shed 3 bases and J shed 4 bases, with 13 bases lying between them. The CDR3: CASSFGGRENQPQHF. The DNA for the CDR3 is TGTGCCAGCAGTTTTGGGGGGAGGGAAAATCAGCCCCAGCATTTT.

The rearrangement uses TRBV5-1 and TRBJ1-4; no reliable D call. CDR1 and CDR2 (germline): SGHRS, YFSETQ. The CDR3 contains 14 residues. With 1 base removed from V and 8 bases from J, the gap between germline ends came to 12 bases. The CDR3 here is CASSLPLWSEKLFF. The CDR3 region has the DNA TGCGCCAGCAGCTTGCCCCTCTGGAGCGAAAAACTGTTTTTT.

This clone was picked up one time. The gene calls are TRBV5-6 and TRBJ1-2, with 7 bases aligning to TRBD1. V trimming: 4 bases; J trimming: 2 bases; junction bases outside the gene matches: 5. CDR3 size: 14 residues. CDR1 SGHDT and CDR2 YYEEEE come from the germline V gene. The CDR3 is CASSIGTANYGYTF. The CDR3 DNA follows: TGTGCCAGCAGCATAGGGACAGCCAACTATGGCTACACCTTC. Full variable domain (remainder filled in from reference TRBV5-6 and TRBJ1-2): DAGVTQSPTHLIKTRGQQVTLRCSPKSGHDTVSWYQQALGQGPQFIFQYYEEEERQRGNFPDRFSGHQFPNYSSELNVNALLLGDSALYLCASSIGTANYGYTFGSGTRLTVV.

The count of this clone is one. This chain uses TRBV10-3 with TRBJ1-2; 9 bases map to TRBD1. The CDR3 extends over 13 amino acids. CDR1 is ENHRY, CDR2 SYGVKD, per germline. The junction had 8 bases not matched to a gene; V was cut back by 5 bases and J by 10 bases. CDR3 nucleotide sequence: TGTGCCATCAGTTCGACAGGGGGAGAGGACTACACCTTC. Translated: CAISSTGGEDYTF.